This paragraph reports one TCR beta chain. The data belong to a study of blood T cell repertoires in COVID-19. As originally analysed: Estimation of nucleated cell counts relied on the amplification of reference gene primers. Data came from immunoSEQ multiplex PCR; TCRdb stores just in-frame clones and leaves some out. V and J calls and clone size are those listed in that table; D and trimming were worked out from the DNA. The sample shows about 240,000 clones, 81% of them seen only once. The V and J ends lost 2 bases and 6 bases respectively, with 13 bases between them. This CDR3 is built from 14 residues. Germline-derived CDR1 and CDR2 are SEHNR and FQNEAQ (reference sequence).

The V gene is TRBV7-9, the J gene TRBJ1-2; tentatively, D is TRBD1 (5 bases). This TCR derives from an elderly woman with COVID-19, enrolled during active disease. Sequenced sample: peripheral blood. DNA of the CDR3: TGTGCCAGCAGCTTAACTAACGCACAGGATGGCTACACCTTC. It translates to CASSLTNAQDGYTF.